Below are 21 T cell receptor beta chains sequenced from a single sample in a study of cytomegalovirus exposure and HLA in healthy donors. Researchers ran the PCR with 60 Vbeta and 13 Jbeta primers. TCRdb's copy holds only in-frame clones and misses some; the assay was immunoSEQ multiplex PCR. The sample records approximately 150,000 clones, about 70% being singletons. Sequencing input: PBMCs. The receptors derive from a man between 60 and 70 years old in good health and CMV-seronegative.

A single count supports this clone. J is TRBJ2-5 and V is TRBV5-4, with D hard to call. The CDR3 runs to 14 residues. Trimming pared 0 bases from V and 3 bases from J, leaving 9 bases between. Germline assignment: CDR1 SGHNT and CDR2 YYREEE (reference sequence). The CDR3 DNA reads as TGTGCCAGCAGCTTGGTGTCAGGTGAAGAGACCCAGTACTTC. Its translation is CASSLVSGEETQYF.

This clone was recorded only once. This chain joins TRBV11-3 and TRBJ2-1, with D tentatively TRBD2 (5 bases). The CDR3 contains 13 residues. With 5 bases removed from V and 7 bases from J, the gap between germline ends came to 12 bases. Germline CDR1 reads SGHNT; CDR2 reads YENEEA. The CDR3 sequence: CASSRGSINEQFF. In DNA, the CDR3 is TGTGCCAGCAGCCGGGGTTCCATTAATGAGCAGTTCTTC.

The chain carries TRBV25-1 and TRBJ2-1, with a tentative D call TRBD2 (6 bases). Trimming removed 4 bases at V and 2 bases at J, with 12 bases between. In germline, CDR1 is MGHDK, CDR2 SYGVNS. The CDR3 is 15 amino acids. CDR3 in amino acids: CASSVSGRTYNEQFF. The CDR3, as DNA: TGTGCCAGCAGTGTAAGCGGGCGGACCTACAATGAGCAGTTCTTC. The whole variable domain, remainder taken from reference TRBV25-1 and TRBJ2-1, is EADIYQTPRYLVIGTGKKITLECSQTMGHDKMYWYQQDPGMELHLIHYSYGVNSTEKGDLSSESTVSRIRTEHFPLTLESARPSHTSQYLCASSVSGRTYNEQFFGPGTRLTVL.

The chain employs TRBV25-1 and TRBJ1-2; 8 nucleotides match TRBD1. Per the germline V gene, CDR1 is MGHDK and CDR2 is SYGVNS. The CDR3 extends over 14 amino acids. Trimming removed 7 bases from V and 4 bases from J; junction bases left unmatched: 8. The CDR3 loop is CASTGTGALYGYTF. CDR3 sequence (DNA): TGTGCCAGCACCGGGACAGGAGCCCTCTATGGCTACACCTTC.

The chain is built from TRBV27 and TRBJ1-2, with D possibly TRBD1 on 6 matching bases. There are 17 residues in the CDR3. Germline V CDR1 and CDR2: MNHEY, SMNVEV (reference sequence). Trimming removed 2 bases at V and 4 bases at J, with 20 bases between. The CDR3 is CASSLLRGDIPFYGYTF. CDR3 bases: TGTGCCAGCAGTTTACTCAGGGGAGATATCCCTTTCTATGGCTACACCTTC.

The chain is built from TRBV28 and TRBJ2-6; D is perhaps TRBD1 (5 bases). Germline assignment: CDR1 MDHEN and CDR2 SYDVKM. Trimming cost V 5 bases and J 0 bases, with 14 bases left between them. CDR3 length: 17 residues. The CDR3 bases are TGTGCCAGCAGTGGGGCCGGCCAGATCTCTGGGGCCAACGTCCTGACTTTC. This encodes CASSGAGQISGANVLTF.

The CDR3 DNA sequence: TGTGCCAGCAGCTTGGATCCGGGACTAGGGGTTACCTACGAGCAGTACTTC. Translated: CASSLDPGLGVTYEQYF. V gene TRBV5-6 combines with J gene TRBJ2-7; 8 bases agree with TRBD2. The CDR3 runs to 17 residues. The V gene's germline CDR1 is SGHDT and CDR2 YYEEEE. V was pared by 0 bases and J by 2 bases, with 10 bases of the junction left unmatched. Full variable domain (rest looked up from reference TRBV5-6 and TRBJ2-7): DAGVTQSPTHLIKTRGQQVTLRCSPKSGHDTVSWYQQALGQGPQFIFQYYEEEERQRGNFPDRFSGHQFPNYSSELNVNALLLGDSALYLCASSLDPGLGVTYEQYFGPGTRLTVT.

The chain links TRBV28 to TRBJ1-2, with 9 bases identical to TRBD1. Germline V gives CDR1 MDHEN, CDR2 SYDVKM. The junction had 7 bases not matched to a gene; V was cut back by 5 bases and J by 6 bases. The CDR3 runs to 14 residues. As DNA, the CDR3 is TGTGCCAGCAGTATCCCGGGACAGGGCAATGGCTACACCTTC. Amino acid sequence: CASSIPGQGNGYTF.

This clone was detected a few times. CDR3 nucleotide sequence: TGCAGCGTTGAGATTGCGGGCTGGGAAAATGAGCAGTTCTTC. Translation gives CSVEIAGWENEQFF. The chain uses TRBV29-1 and TRBJ2-1, with D possibly TRBD2 on 5 matching bases. The germline V and J ends were trimmed by 3 bases and 7 bases, with 16 bases remaining between them. Germline CDR1 is SQVTM and CDR2 is ANQGSEA. The CDR3 has 14 residues.

This chain connects TRBV4-2 to TRBJ2-3, with a possible D match to TRBD1 (6 bases). The CDR3 runs to 14 residues. CDR1 and CDR2 from the germline V gene are LGHNA and YNFKEQ. The germline V and J ends were trimmed by 1 base and 5 bases, with 10 bases remaining between them. The CDR3 sequence is CASSQAVGGDTQYF. The CDR3 DNA follows: TGTGCCAGCAGCCAAGCGGTAGGGGGAGATACGCAGTATTTT.

This clone appeared a few times. This rearrangement joins TRBV10-1 to TRBJ1-2, with 11 bases that match TRBD1. Germline CDR1 reads WNHNN; CDR2 reads SYGVQD (reference sequence). The CDR3 covers 14 residues. V lost 9 bases and J lost 2; bases outside the gene matches: 5. The CDR3 loop reads CASNGQGANYGYTF. CDR3 nucleotide sequence: TGCGCCAGTAACGGACAGGGGGCGAACTATGGCTACACCTTC.

V and J are TRBV4-1 and TRBJ2-5; TRBD2 aligns across 8 bases. The CDR3 contains 18 residues. The germline gives CDR1 MGHRA, CDR2 YSYEKL. Unmatched junction bases numbered 13, after V lost 2 bases and J lost 2 bases. CDR3 protein: CASSQTASPGGLQETQYF. The CDR3 region has the DNA TGCGCCAGCAGCCAAACTGCATCCCCGGGAGGGCTGCAAGAGACCCAGTACTTC.

The DNA for the CDR3 is TGCAGCGCCCCCCTCGGGGGGGTGGAGACCCAGTACTTC. This translates into CSAPLGGVETQYF. The genes are TRBV29-1 and TRBJ2-5; 8 positions match TRBD2. The junction had 9 bases not matched to a gene; V was cut back by 7 bases and J by 5 bases. This CDR3 spans 13 amino acids. In germline, CDR1 is SQVTM, CDR2 ANQGSEA.

The rearrangement joins TRBV9 to TRBJ1-2; D is perhaps TRBD1 (6 bases). V lost 0 bases, J lost 4 bases, and 13 bases lay in between. This CDR3 comprises 15 residues. CDR1 and CDR2 from the germline V gene are SGDLS and YYNGEE. The CDR3 sequence: CASSVDTGSPYGYTF. The CDR3 nucleotides are TGTGCCAGCAGCGTAGACACAGGGTCCCCCTATGGCTACACCTTC.

The rearrangement links TRBV7-2 to TRBJ2-5; D might be TRBD1 (5 bases). Trimming removed 6 bases from V and 2 bases from J, with 13 bases in between. The CDR3 covers 14 residues. CDR1 and CDR2 (germline): SGHTA, FQGNSA. DNA for the CDR3: TGTGCCAGCAGAGGGCAGGGCGGACAAGAGACCCAGTACTTC. This sequence encodes CASRGQGGQETQYF.

The rearrangement links TRBV4-2 to TRBJ2-7, with TRBD1 identical over 8 bases. Unmatched junction bases numbered 7, after V lost 1 base and J lost 5 bases. Germline lookup yields CDR1 LGHNA and CDR2 YNFKEQ. The CDR3 contains 15 residues. The CDR3 sequence: CASSQGGRGLDEQYF. The CDR3, as DNA: TGTGCCAGCAGCCAAGGGGGCAGGGGGCTCGACGAGCAGTACTTC.

CDR3 bases: TGTGCCATCAGTGAGCTAACTACGGGGGTGGCAGAGACCCAGTACTTC. It specifies CAISELTTGVAETQYF. This chain joins TRBV10-3 and TRBJ2-5, with D perhaps TRBD2 (6 bases). This CDR3 comprises 16 residues. CDR1 is ENHRY, CDR2 SYGVKD, per germline. V lost 2 bases and J lost 4, with 17 bases in between.

A single count supports this clone. V gene TRBV4-3 combines with J gene TRBJ2-7, with D possibly matching TRBD2 (6 bases). The germline CDR1 and CDR2 sequences are LGHNA and YSLEER. CDR3 length: 14 residues. Trimming removed 0 bases at V and 7 bases at J, with 13 bases between. Here the CDR3 DNA reads TGCGCCAGCAGCCAAGATTCCGGGGGTCGGGAGCAGTACTTC. Translating it yields CASSQDSGGREQYF.

Only a few counts were recorded for this clone. The chain uses TRBV6-5 and TRBJ2-5; the D gene is possibly TRBD2 (5 bases). Germline lookup yields CDR1 MNHEY and CDR2 SVGAGI. Trimming pared 0 bases from V and 2 bases from J, leaving 10 bases between. The CDR3 totals 15 residues. This CDR3 is CASSYSGNPQETQYF. Here the CDR3 DNA reads TGTGCCAGCAGTTACTCCGGGAACCCTCAAGAGACCCAGTACTTC.

This clone was seen more than once but under ten times. The rearrangement links TRBV7-3 to TRBJ2-1; unclear D gene. Trimming removed 5 bases at V and 10 bases at J, with 9 bases between. The germline CDR1 and CDR2 sequences are SGHTA and FQGTGA. The CDR3 covers 11 residues. The chain's CDR3 is CASSRGPEQFF. The CDR3 DNA reads as TGTGCCAGCAGCCGCGGCCCAGAGCAGTTCTTC.

V usage is TRBV29-1 and J usage is TRBJ1-1; 11 nucleotides line up with TRBD1. This CDR3 contains 12 residues. The J segment lost 5 bases and the V segment lost 8 bases, leaving 4 bases of the junction unmatched. Germline lookup yields CDR1 SQVTM and CDR2 ANQGSEA. This chain's CDR3 is CSTGTGGTEAFF. CDR3 nucleotides: TGCAGCACCGGGACAGGGGGGACTGAAGCTTTCTTT.